A selection of T cell receptor beta chains follows, all from one sample in a study of Graves' ophthalmopathy and Graves' hyperthyroidism. TCRdb called the multiplex PCR reads again in MiXCR, with one record for every CDR3 protein. Of 200,000 to 250,000 distinct CDR3 sequences detected, less than 55% appear once; the ten largest clones hold approximately 51%. The specimen was peripheral blood. The receptors shown here come from an adult man with Graves' ophthalmopathy. The CDR3 runs from the conserved cysteine through the conserved F or W. The D gene is left open where the match is weak. Clone size is given for some rows only: seen once, a few or many times, or a class if the clone is expanded.

TRBJ1-1 | TRBV2 | NA | NA | CASSALSYTEAFF | TGTGCCAGCTCGGCCCTGAGCTACACTGAAGCTTTCTTT
TRBJ1-2 | TRBV20-1 | NA | few | CSASGADLANYGYTF | TGCAGTGCTAGCGGGGCGGATTTAGCTAACTATGGCTACACCTTC
TRBJ1-2 | TRBV29-1 | NA | few | CSVGRADGYTF | TGCAGCGTTGGGCGCGCCGATGGCTACACCTTC
TRBJ2-3 | TRBV2 | NA | NA | CASSFQGQRRTDTQYF | TGTGCCAGCTCTTTCCAGGGACAACGCAGGACAGATACGCAGTATTTT
TRBJ2-5 | TRBV29-1 | NA | NA | CSGHLQETQYF | TGCAGCGGACATCTACAAGAGACCCAGTACTTC
TRBJ2-7 | TRBV20-1 | TRBD1 | NA | CSGSGQGASYEQYF | TGCAGTGGGTCGGGACAGGGGGCCTCCTACGAGCAGTACTTC
TRBJ1-1 | TRBV7-9 | NA | NA | CASSLERYGGTEAFF | TGTGCCAGCAGCTTAGAAAGATACGGTGGGACTGAAGCTTTCTTT
TRBJ1-1 | TRBV7-2 | NA | many | CASSLTGVEAFF | TGTGCCAGCAGCTTAACCGGTGTCGAAGCTTTCTTT
TRBJ1-4 | TRBV10-3 | NA | many | CAISEGQHNEKLFF | TGTGCCATCAGTGAGGGACAGCATAATGAAAAACTGTTTTTT
TRBJ2-3 | TRBV7-3 | TRBD2 | NA | CASSRSGRDTDTQYF | TGTGCCAGCAGCCGTAGCGGGAGGGACACAGATACGCAGTATTTT
TRBJ1-1 | TRBV25-1 | NA | NA | CASYHPYRAFF | TGTGCCAGTTACCATCCTTACAGAGCTTTCTTT
TRBJ1-2 | TRBV2 | NA | NA | CASSDRLYGCTF | TGTGCCAGCAGTGACCGCCTCTATGGCTGCACCTTC
TRBJ1-5 | TRBV24-1 | TRBD1 | NA | CATSASDRAYNQPQHF | TGTGCCACCAGTGCCTCGGACAGGGCGTATAATCAGCCCCAGCATTTT
TRBJ1-2 | TRBV7-3 | NA | NA | CASGPDGRNYGYTF | TGTGCCAGCGGACCCGACGGACGGAACTATGGCTACACCTTC
TRBJ2-7 | TRBV29-1 | TRBD1 | NA | CSVTGTGGWEQYF | TGCAGCGTTACCGGGACAGGGGGTTGGGAGCAGTACTTC
TRBJ2-7 | TRBV2 | NA | NA | CASRPHEQYF | TGTGCCAGCAGACCCCACGAGCAGTACTTC
TRBJ2-2 | TRBV9 | NA | few | CASSADLGLRTGELFF | TGTGCCAGCAGCGCGGACCTAGGGCTAAGGACCGGGGAGCTGTTTTTT
TRBJ1-2 | TRBV7-7 | NA | few | CASSLRVPNYGYTF | TGTGCTAGCAGCTTACGGGTTCCTAACTATGGCTACACCTTC
TRBJ2-1 | TRBV15 | TRBD2 | NA | CATHKTGGNEQFF | TGTGCCACCCATAAAACGGGGGGGAATGAGCAGTTCTTC
TRBJ2-7 | TRBV10-3 | NA | many | CAISQSAEQYF | TGTGCCATCAGTCAATCTGCCGAGCAGTACTTC
TRBJ2-2 | TRBV7-6 | NA | few | CASSLVFGSGTGELFF | TGTGCCAGCAGCTTAGTTTTTGGTAGCGGTACCGGGGAGCTGTTTTTT
TRBJ1-6 | TRBV10-3 | NA | NA | CATRTGNNSPLHF | TGTGCTACCCGCACGGGGAACAATTCACCCCTCCACTTT
TRBJ2-2 | TRBV7-3 | TRBD2 | NA | CASSLAGVPGELFF | TGTGCCAGCAGCTTAGCGGGAGTCCCCGGGGAGCTGTTTTTT
TRBJ1-6 | TRBV9 | TRBD1 | NA | CASSVTGTGGGSPLHF | TGTGCCAGCAGCGTAACCGGGACAGGGGGAGGATCACCCCTCCACTTT
TRBJ2-2 | TRBV25-1 | NA | NA | CASSGHFERATGELFF | TGTGCCAGCAGCGGCCATTTCGAGAGGGCAACCGGGGAGCTGTTTTTT
TRBJ2-7 | TRBV7-2 | TRBD1 | NA | CASSLVGTGKHEQYF | TGTGCCAGCAGCTTAGTGGGGACAGGGAAGCACGAGCAGTACTTC
TRBJ2-6 | TRBV24-1 | TRBD1 | NA | CATSDGTGATGANVLTF | TGTGCCACCAGTGATGGGACAGGGGCCACTGGGGCCAACGTCCTGACTTTC
TRBJ1-1 | TRBV24-1 | NA | many | CATSDETEAFF | TGTGCCACCAGTGATGAGACTGAAGCTTTCTTT
TRBJ1-1 | TRBV5-8 | TRBD1 | NA | CASSQRDRVTEAFF | TGTGCCAGCAGCCAACGCGACAGGGTGACTGAAGCTTTCTTT
TRBJ1-4 | TRBV20-1 | NA | many | CSASAAVGDEKLFF | TGCAGTGCTAGCGCCGCAGTTGGAGATGAAAAACTGTTTTTT
TRBJ1-1 | TRBV7-3 | NA | many | CASSLTGMNTEAFF | TGTGCCAGCAGCTTGACAGGAATGAACACTGAAGCTTTCTTT
TRBJ1-1 | TRBV10-3 | NA | many | CAVLSEPGLSPNTEAFF | TGTGCCGTCCTTTCCGAACCGGGGCTCAGTCCTAACACTGAAGCTTTCTTT
TRBJ2-2 | TRBV10-3 | NA | few | CATRPSQAANTGELFF | TGTGCCACCCGGCCCTCACAGGCCGCGAACACCGGGGAGCTGTTTTTT
TRBJ2-1 | TRBV5-4 | NA | NA | CASSLDTYNEQFF | TGTGCCAGCAGCTTGGACACGTACAATGAGCAGTTCTTC
TRBJ1-6 | TRBV9 | TRBD1 | NA | CASSHGPGQGNSPLHF | TGTGCCAGCAGCCACGGACCGGGACAGGGTAATTCACCCCTCCACTTT
TRBJ2-2 | TRBV10-3 | NA | many | CAISETGELFF | TGTGCCATCAGTGAGACCGGGGAGCTGTTTTTT